The T cell receptor (beta chain) under discussion was sequenced for a study of CD8 T cells in ankylosing spondylitis. General study points: Disease-linked clones were found to be CD8+ and relatively rare in peripheral blood. The authors reported significant enrichment of disease-linked clones in matched ankylosing spondylitis synovial fluid. Ankylosing spondylitis blood seemed to carry a telltale TCR beta motif made of eight highly homologous variants. Previous work reported some of these motif variants in the synovial fluid and blood of reactive arthritis.

J gave up 10 bases and V 0 bases, and 4 bases lay outside the gene matches. The CDR3 is made up of 14 amino acids. Germline V gene sequence: CDR1 SGHRS, CDR2 YFSETQ. To note about this clonotype: Its antigen is not identified.

Quantitative 5'-RACE was performed with molecular barcodes, and it yielded the TCR beta libraries. TCRdb passed the 5' RACE reads through MiXCR, listing each CDR3 protein once. Of about 400,000 distinct CDR3 sequences listed, approximately 20% are singletons. The sequenced sample was blood, either unsorted or a sorted T cell fraction (not recorded which). The genes are TRBV5-1 and TRBJ1-6; 7 bases map to TRBD1. This clonotype originated in a male donor with ankylosing spondylitis. Here the CDR3 reads CASSLGQGRSPLHF. The CDR3 DNA reads TGCGCCAGCAGCTTGGGACAGGGTCGATCACCCCTCCACTTT.